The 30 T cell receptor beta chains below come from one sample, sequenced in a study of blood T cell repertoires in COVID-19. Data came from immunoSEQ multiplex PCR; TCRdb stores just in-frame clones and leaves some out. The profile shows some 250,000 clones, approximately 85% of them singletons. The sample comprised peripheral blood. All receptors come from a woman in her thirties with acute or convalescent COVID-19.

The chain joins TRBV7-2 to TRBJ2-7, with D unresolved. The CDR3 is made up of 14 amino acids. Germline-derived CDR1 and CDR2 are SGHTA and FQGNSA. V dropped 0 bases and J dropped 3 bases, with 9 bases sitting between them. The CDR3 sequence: CASSLAAYDYEQYF. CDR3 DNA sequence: TGTGCCAGCAGCTTAGCTGCCTACGACTACGAGCAGTACTTC.

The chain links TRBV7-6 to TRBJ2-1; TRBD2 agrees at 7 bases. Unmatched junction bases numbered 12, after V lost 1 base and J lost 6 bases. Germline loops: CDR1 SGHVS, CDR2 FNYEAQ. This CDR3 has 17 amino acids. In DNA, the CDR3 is TGTGCCAGCAGCTTAGTGGCGCGGGAGTACTCCCTCAATGAGCAGTTCTTC. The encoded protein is CASSLVAREYSLNEQFF.

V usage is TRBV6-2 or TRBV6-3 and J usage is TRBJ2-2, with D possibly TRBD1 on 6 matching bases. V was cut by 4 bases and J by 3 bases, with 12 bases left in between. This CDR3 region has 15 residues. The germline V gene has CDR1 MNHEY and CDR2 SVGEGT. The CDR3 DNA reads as TGTGCCAGCAGTTCACAGGGTCGAGACACCGGGGAGCTGTTTTTT. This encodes CASSSQGRDTGELFF.

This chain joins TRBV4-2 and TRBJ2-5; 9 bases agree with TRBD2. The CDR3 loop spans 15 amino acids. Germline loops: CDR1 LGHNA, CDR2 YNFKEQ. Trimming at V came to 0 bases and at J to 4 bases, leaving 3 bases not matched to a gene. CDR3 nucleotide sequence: TGTGCCAGCAGCCAAGACGCGGGAGGGCGAGAGACCCAGTACTTC. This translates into CASSQDAGGRETQYF.

The CDR3 spells CASGTSLTGELFF. CDR3 DNA sequence: TGTGCCAGTGGGACTAGCCTCACCGGGGAGCTGTTTTTT. This chain connects TRBV6-5 to TRBJ2-2, with TRBD2 identical over 9 bases. The CDR3 is 13 residues long. V gave up 9 bases and J gave up 4 bases; unmatched junction bases: 3. Germline values: CDR1 MNHEY, CDR2 SVGAGI.

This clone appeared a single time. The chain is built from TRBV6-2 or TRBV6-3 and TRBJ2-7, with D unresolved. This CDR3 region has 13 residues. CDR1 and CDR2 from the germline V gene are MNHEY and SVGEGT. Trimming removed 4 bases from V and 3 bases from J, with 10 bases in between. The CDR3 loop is CASSSTFGYEQYF. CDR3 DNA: TGTGCCAGCAGTTCCACGTTCGGCTACGAGCAGTACTTC.

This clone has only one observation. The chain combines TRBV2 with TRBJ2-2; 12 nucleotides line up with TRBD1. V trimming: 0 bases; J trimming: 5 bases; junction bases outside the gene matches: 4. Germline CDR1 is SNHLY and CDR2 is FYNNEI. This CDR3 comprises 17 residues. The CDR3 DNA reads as TGTGCCAGCAGTGAAGCGCTGGGACAGGGGGCAACCGGGGAGCTGTTTTTT. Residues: CASSEALGQGATGELFF. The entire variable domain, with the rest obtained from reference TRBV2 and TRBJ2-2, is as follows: EPEVTQTPSHQVTQMGQEVILRCVPISNHLYFYWYRQILGQKVEFLVSFYNNEISEKSEIFDDQFSVERPDGSNFTLKIRSTKLEDSAMYFCASSEALGQGATGELFFGEGSRLTVL.

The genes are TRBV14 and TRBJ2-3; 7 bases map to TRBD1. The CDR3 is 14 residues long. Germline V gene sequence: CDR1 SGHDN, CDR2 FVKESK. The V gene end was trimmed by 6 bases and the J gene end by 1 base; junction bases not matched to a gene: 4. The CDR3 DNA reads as TGTGCCAGCAGACAGGGGCTGGGCACAGATACGCAGTATTTT. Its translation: CASRQGLGTDTQYF.

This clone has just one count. CDR3 bases: TGTGCCAGCAGGCCGCTACTAGCGACCTACAATGAGCAGTTCTTC. As protein: CASRPLLATYNEQFF. The V gene is TRBV6-5, the J gene TRBJ2-1; 7 nucleotides match TRBD2. The germline CDR1 and CDR2 sequences are MNHEY and SVGAGI. V was pared by 6 bases and J by 2 bases, with 7 bases of the junction left unmatched. This CDR3 is built from 15 residues.

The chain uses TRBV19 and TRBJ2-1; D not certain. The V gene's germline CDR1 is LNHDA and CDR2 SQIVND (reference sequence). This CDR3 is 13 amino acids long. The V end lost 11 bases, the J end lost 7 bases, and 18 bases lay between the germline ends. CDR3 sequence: CACRGRDRNEQFF. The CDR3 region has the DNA TGTGCCTGCCGTGGTCGAGATAGAAATGAGCAGTTCTTC.

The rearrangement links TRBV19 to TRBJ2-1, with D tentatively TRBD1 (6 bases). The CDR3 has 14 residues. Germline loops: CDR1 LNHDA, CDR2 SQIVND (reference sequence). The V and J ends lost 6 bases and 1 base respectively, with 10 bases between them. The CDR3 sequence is CASSQDRSYNEQFF. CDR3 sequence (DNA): TGTGCCAGTAGCCAAGACAGGTCCTACAATGAGCAGTTCTTC.

The chain's CDR3 is CASSYHTGEQFF. CDR3 DNA: TGTGCCAGCAGTTATCACACGGGGGAGCAGTTCTTC. The chain is built from TRBV6-2 or TRBV6-3 and TRBJ2-1, with D possibly TRBD2 on 5 matching bases. Trimming removed 3 bases from V and 10 bases from J, with 10 bases in between. This CDR3 spans 12 amino acids. Germline lookup yields CDR1 MNHEY and CDR2 SVGEGT.

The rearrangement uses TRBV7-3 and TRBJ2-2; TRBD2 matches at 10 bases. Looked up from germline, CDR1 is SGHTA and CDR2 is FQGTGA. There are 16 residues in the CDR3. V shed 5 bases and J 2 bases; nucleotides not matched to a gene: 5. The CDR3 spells CASSTGLALNTGELFF. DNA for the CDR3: TGTGCCAGCAGCACGGGACTAGCGCTAAACACCGGGGAGCTGTTTTTT.

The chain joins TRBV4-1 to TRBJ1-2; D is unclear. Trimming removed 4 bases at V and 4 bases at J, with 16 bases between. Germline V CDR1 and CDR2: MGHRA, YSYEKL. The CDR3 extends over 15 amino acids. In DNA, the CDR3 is TGCGCCAGCAGCCGCCTGAGGGCCCTGGGCTATGGCTACACCTTC. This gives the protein CASSRLRALGYGYTF.

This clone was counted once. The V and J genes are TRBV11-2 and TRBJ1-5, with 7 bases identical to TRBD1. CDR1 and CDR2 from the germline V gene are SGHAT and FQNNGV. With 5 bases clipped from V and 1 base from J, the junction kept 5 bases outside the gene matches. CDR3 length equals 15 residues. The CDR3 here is CASSGTTGSNQPQHF. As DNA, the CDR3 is TGTGCCAGCAGCGGCACGACAGGGAGCAATCAGCCCCAGCATTTT. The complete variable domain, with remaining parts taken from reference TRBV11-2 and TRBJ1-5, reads EAGVAQSPRYKIIEKRQSVAFWCNPISGHATLYWYQQILGQGPKLLIQFQNNGVVDDSQLPKDRFSAERLKGVDSTLKIQPAKLEDSAVYLCASSGTTGSNQPQHFGDGTRLSIL.

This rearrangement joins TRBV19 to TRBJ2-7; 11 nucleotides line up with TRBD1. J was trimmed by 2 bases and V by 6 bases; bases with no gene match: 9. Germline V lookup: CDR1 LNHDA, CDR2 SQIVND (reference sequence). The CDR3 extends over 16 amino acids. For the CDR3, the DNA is TGTGCCAGTAGCATTCTACCGGGACAGGGGGCCTACGAGCAGTACTTC. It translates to CASSILPGQGAYEQYF.

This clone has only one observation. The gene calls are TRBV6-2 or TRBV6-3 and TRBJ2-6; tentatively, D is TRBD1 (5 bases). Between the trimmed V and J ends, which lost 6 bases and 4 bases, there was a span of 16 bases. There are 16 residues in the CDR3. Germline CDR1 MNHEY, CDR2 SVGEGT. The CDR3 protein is CASSRPGSVGANVLTF. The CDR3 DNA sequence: TGTGCCAGCAGCCGCCCAGGGTCTGTGGGGGCCAACGTCCTGACTTTC.

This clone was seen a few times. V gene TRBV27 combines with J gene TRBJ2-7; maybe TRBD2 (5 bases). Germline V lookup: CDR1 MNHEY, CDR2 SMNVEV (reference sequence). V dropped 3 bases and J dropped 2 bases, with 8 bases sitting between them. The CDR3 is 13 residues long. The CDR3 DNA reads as TGTGCCAGCAGTTTGACGGGAACCTACGAGCAGTACTTC. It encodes CASSLTGTYEQYF.

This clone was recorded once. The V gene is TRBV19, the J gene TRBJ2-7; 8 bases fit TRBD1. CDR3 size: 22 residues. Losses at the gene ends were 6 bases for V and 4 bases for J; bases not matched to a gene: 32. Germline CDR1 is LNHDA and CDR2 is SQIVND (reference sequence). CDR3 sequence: CASRFGAHRDRSAAGARYEQYF. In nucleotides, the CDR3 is TGTGCCAGTAGATTTGGGGCGCACCGGGACAGGTCTGCGGCTGGGGCCAGGTACGAGCAGTACTTC.

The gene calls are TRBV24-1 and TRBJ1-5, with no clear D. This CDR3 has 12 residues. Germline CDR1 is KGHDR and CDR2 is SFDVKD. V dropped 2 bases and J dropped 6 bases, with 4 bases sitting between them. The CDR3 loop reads CATSDSGQPQHF. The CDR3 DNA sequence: TGTGCCACCAGTGATTCCGGTCAGCCCCAGCATTTT.

Written as DNA, the CDR3 is TGTGCCAGCAGTTTATCGATACTTGGCGGGAGCAATGTCTACGAGCAGTACTTC. Protein sequence: CASSLSILGGSNVYEQYF. The V gene is TRBV27, the J gene TRBJ2-7, with 7 positions matching TRBD2. CDR1 is MNHEY, CDR2 SMNVEV, per germline (reference sequence). The CDR3 extends over 18 amino acids. J gave up 3 bases and V 0 bases, and 14 bases lay outside the gene matches.

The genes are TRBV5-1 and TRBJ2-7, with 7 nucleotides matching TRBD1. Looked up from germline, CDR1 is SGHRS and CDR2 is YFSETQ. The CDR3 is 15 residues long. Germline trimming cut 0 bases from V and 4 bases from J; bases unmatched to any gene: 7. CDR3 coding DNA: TGCGCCAGCAGCTTGGGGGCCGGGACAGTTTACGAGCAGTACTTC. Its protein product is CASSLGAGTVYEQYF.

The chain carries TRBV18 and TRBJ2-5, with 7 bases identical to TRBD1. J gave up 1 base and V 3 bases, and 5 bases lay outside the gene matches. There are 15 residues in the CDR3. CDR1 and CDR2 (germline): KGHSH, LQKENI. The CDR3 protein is CASSPYSGGQETQYF. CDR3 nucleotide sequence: TGTGCCAGCTCACCTTACTCAGGGGGCCAAGAGACCCAGTACTTC.

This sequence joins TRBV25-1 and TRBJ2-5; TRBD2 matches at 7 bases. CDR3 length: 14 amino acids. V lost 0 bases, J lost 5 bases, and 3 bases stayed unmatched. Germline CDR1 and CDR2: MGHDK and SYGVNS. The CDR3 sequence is CASSEYTGGETQYF. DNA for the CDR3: TGTGCCAGCAGTGAATATACGGGGGGTGAGACCCAGTACTTC.

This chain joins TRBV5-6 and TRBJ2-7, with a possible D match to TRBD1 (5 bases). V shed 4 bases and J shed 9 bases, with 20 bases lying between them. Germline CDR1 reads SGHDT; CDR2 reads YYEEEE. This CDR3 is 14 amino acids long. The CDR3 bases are TGTGCCAGCAGCGTTTACTTGGGGCGGATACGGCAGTACTTC. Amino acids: CASSVYLGRIRQYF.

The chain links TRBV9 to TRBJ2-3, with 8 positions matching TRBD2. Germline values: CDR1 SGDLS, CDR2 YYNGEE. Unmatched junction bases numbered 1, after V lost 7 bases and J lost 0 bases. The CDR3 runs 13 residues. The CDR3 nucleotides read TGTGCCAGCGGACTAGCTAGCACAGATACGCAGTATTTT. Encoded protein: CASGLASTDTQYF.

The CDR3 DNA is TGTGCCAGCAGCTTCCCTGACAGGGTTGAAGCTTTCTTT. It codes for CASSFPDRVEAFF. V and J are TRBV13 and TRBJ1-1, with 7 nucleotides matching TRBD1. Per the germline V gene, CDR1 is PRHDT and CDR2 is FYEKMQ (reference sequence). The CDR3 is 13 amino acids. Losses at the gene ends were 3 bases for V and 7 bases for J; bases not matched to a gene: 5. Full variable domain (missing parts from reference TRBV13 and TRBJ1-1): AAGVIQSPRHLIKEKRETATLKCYPIPRHDTVYWYQQGPGQDPQFLISFYEKMQSDKGSIPDRFSAQQFSDYHSELNMSSLELGDSALYFCASSFPDRVEAFFGQGTRLTVV.

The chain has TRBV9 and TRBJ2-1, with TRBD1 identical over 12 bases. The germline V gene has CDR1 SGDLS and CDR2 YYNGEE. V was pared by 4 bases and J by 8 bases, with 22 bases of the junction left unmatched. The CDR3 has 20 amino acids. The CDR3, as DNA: TGTGCCAGCAGCCTATCCCCGGGACAGGGGGCCACAGCGGCGGGCTATGAGCAGTTCTTC. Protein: CASSLSPGQGATAAGYEQFF.

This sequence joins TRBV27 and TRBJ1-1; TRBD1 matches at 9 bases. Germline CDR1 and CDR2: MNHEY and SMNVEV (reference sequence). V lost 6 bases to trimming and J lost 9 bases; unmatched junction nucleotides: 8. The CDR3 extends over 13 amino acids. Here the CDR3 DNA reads TGTGCCAGCAGGACAACAGGGGGCCATAAAGCTTTCTTT. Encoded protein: CASRTTGGHKAFF.

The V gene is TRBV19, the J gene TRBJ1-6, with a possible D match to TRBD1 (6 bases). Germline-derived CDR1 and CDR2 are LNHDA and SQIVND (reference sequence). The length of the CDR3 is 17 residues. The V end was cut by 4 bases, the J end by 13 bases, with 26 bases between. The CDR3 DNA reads TGTGCCAGTAGTAGGGGCCCGGACAGACTCCCGATTACGCCCCTCCACTTT. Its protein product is CASSRGPDRLPITPLHF.